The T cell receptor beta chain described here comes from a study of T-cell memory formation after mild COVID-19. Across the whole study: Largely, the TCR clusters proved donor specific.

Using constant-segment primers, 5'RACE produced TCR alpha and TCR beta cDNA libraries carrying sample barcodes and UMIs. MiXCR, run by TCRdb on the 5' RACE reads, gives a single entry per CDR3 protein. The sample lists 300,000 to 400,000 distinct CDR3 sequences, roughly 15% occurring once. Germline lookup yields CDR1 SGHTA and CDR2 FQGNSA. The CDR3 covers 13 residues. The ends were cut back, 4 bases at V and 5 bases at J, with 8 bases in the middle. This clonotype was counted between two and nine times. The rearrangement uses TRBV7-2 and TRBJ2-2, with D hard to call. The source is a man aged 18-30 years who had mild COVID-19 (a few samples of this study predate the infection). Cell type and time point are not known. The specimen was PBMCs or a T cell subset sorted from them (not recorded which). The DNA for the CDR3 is TGTGCCAGCAGCTCGGTGTTGACCGGGGAGCTGTTTTTT. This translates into CASSSVLTGELFF.